This is a list of T cell receptor beta chains from one sample in a study of blood T cell repertoires in COVID-19. TCRdb's copy holds only in-frame clones and misses some; the assay was immunoSEQ multiplex PCR. The table records 120,000 or so clones, roughly 90% of them present only once. The material sequenced was peripheral blood. The source of these receptors is a man in his fifties with acute or convalescent COVID-19. CDR3s include the opening cysteine and the closing phenylalanine or tryptophan. A D gene is named only where the DNA matches it firmly. Only part of the rows carry a size: once, few, many, or a class if the clone is expanded.

clone_size	v_call	d_call	j_call	cdr3_nt	cdr3_aa
-	TRBV30	-	TRBJ1-5	TGTGCCTGGGACGGCGGGACCAATCAGCCCCAGCATTTT	CAWDGGTNQPQHF
-	TRBV6-2/TRBV6-3	-	TRBJ2-7	TGTGCCAGCAGTTACGGGGCGGGACGGTACGAGCAGTACTTC	CASSYGAGRYEQYF
-	TRBV11-2	TRBD2	TRBJ2-3	TGTGCCAGCAGCTTGGGGCTAGCGGGAGGAAGAGAAGATACGCAGTATTTT	CASSLGLAGGREDTQYF
-	TRBV6-5	-	TRBJ1-4	TGTGCCAGCAGTCCAGGAGGGTTTAATGAAAAACTGTTTTTT	CASSPGGFNEKLFF
-	TRBV30	-	TRBJ2-3	TGTGCCTGGAGTGTATGGGGGGGCACAGATACGCAGTATTTT	CAWSVWGGTDTQYF
-	TRBV30	TRBD1	TRBJ1-6	TGTGCCTGGAGGGGGGACAGGGCTAATCCTTTAAGGTCACCCCTCCACTTT	CAWRGDRANPLRSPLHF
-	TRBV2	TRBD2	TRBJ2-7	TGTGCCAGCAGTGAAGGCGGGAGGGGCTCCTACGAGCAGTACTTC	CASSEGGRGSYEQYF
-	TRBV24-1	-	TRBJ1-4	TGTGCCAGCGAGGAGGCTAATGAAAAACTGTTTTTT	CASEEANEKLFF
-	TRBV6-4	TRBD2	TRBJ2-3	TGTGCCAGCAGTGACGGGACTAGCGGAACAGATACGCAGTATTTT	CASSDGTSGTDTQYF
-	TRBV7-6	-	TRBJ1-5	TGTGCCAGCAGCTTAAGGCCCAGGGAAGCGGCAGGGGCAGAGGAGCCCCAGCATTTT	CASSLRPREAAGAEEPQHF
-	TRBV5-1	TRBD1	TRBJ1-2	TGCGCCAGCAGCGCGGGACAGCCTAACTATGGCTACACCTTC	CASSAGQPNYGYTF
-	TRBV19	-	TRBJ2-7	TGTGCCAGTAGTCCTTATTCGACACCCTACTACGAGCAGTACTTC	CASSPYSTPYYEQYF
-	TRBV20-1	TRBD2	TRBJ2-1	TGCAGTGCTAGTTTAGCGGGAGGTAGATACAATGAGCAGTTCTTC	CSASLAGGRYNEQFF
-	TRBV6-1	TRBD1	TRBJ1-5	TGTGCCAGCAGTGAAGCGGGGGGACAGGTCTGGCCCCAGCATTTT	CASSEAGGQVWPQHF
-	TRBV14	TRBD2	TRBJ2-7	TGTGCCAGCAGCCAGATGGTCGGGCTAGCGGGAGACGAGCAGTACTTC	CASSQMVGLAGDEQYF
-	TRBV19	TRBD1	TRBJ1-5	TGTGCCAGTAGTACAAGGACAGGGGGTCAGCCCCAGCATTTT	CASSTRTGGQPQHF
-	TRBV6-5	TRBD1	TRBJ2-5	TGTGCCAGCGGAGACAGGGTGGAGACCCAGTACTTC	CASGDRVETQYF
-	TRBV6-1	TRBD2	TRBJ2-3	TGTGCCAGCAGTGTGACTAGCGGGAGTTTGACAGATACGCAGTATTTT	CASSVTSGSLTDTQYF
-	TRBV5-1	-	TRBJ2-7	TGCGCCAGCAGCTTAGCGCCCACTCAGGGTTTTGCCTACGAGCAGTACTTC	CASSLAPTQGFAYEQYF
-	TRBV19	-	TRBJ1-2	TGTGCCAGTAGTGGGATTAGGGTCGGGAATTATGGCTACACCTTC	CASSGIRVGNYGYTF
-	TRBV5-5	-	TRBJ2-1	TGTGCCAGCAGCTTGGTTAGCGTGCAGTTCTTC	CASSLVSVQFF
-	TRBV5-6	TRBD1	TRBJ1-2	TGTGCCAGCAGCTTGTTGGCACAGGGGAAGGGAGGCTACACCTTC	CASSLLAQGKGGYTF
-	TRBV30	TRBD1	TRBJ1-2	TGTGCCGGAAGAGTACCGGGACAGGGGTTTTCTGGCTACACCTTC	CAGRVPGQGFSGYTF
-	TRBV11-3	-	TRBJ2-2	TGTGCCAGCAGCTCCTATATCGGGGAGCTGTTTTTT	CASSSYIGELFF
-	TRBV6-6	-	TRBJ1-5	TGTGCCAGCAGTTACCAGGAACAGCCCCAGCATTTT	CASSYQEQPQHF
-	TRBV6-5	-	TRBJ1-1	TGTGCCAGCAGCCGCAGGGTTAAGAACACTGAAGCTTTCTTT	CASSRRVKNTEAFF
-	TRBV7-9	TRBD1	TRBJ1-2	TGTGCCAGCAGCCTAAGCGACAGGGAGGCTAACTATGGCTACACCTTC	CASSLSDREANYGYTF
-	TRBV5-4	TRBD2	TRBJ2-3	TGTGCCAGCAGCTCGGGACTAGCGAAAAGCACAGATACGCAGTATTTT	CASSSGLAKSTDTQYF
-	TRBV15	TRBD1	TRBJ2-2	TGTGCCACCAGCGCATCGAAAGGGGGCAAAACCGGGGAGCTGTTTTTT	CATSASKGGKTGELFF
-	TRBV19	TRBD1	TRBJ2-2	TGTGCCAGTAGTACCACCAGGGGGCAGGGCACCGGGGAGCTGTTTTTT	CASSTTRGQGTGELFF
-	TRBV13	TRBD1	TRBJ1-1	TGTGCCAGCAGCTTAGAGGGACAGGGAGATAACACTGAAGCTTTCTTT	CASSLEGQGDNTEAFF
-	TRBV6-2/TRBV6-3	-	TRBJ1-2	TGTGCCAGCAGTCGGACAGAGAACTATGGCTACACCTTC	CASSRTENYGYTF
-	TRBV5-8	TRBD1	TRBJ1-5	TGTGCCAGCAGCTTCCCAGGGGGTGGAAATCAGCCCCAGCATTTT	CASSFPGGGNQPQHF
-	TRBV11-3	TRBD2	TRBJ2-1	TGTGCCAGCAGCTTCATGGGAGGGGACTACAATGAGCAGTTCTTC	CASSFMGGDYNEQFF
-	TRBV24-1	-	TRBJ2-1	TGTGCCACCAGTGATTCCCCGTTTGAGCAGTTCTTC	CATSDSPFEQFF
-	TRBV24-1	TRBD1	TRBJ2-5	TGTGCCACCAGCGGACAGGGGAGGTCCAAGGAGACCCAGTACTTC	CATSGQGRSKETQYF
-	TRBV29-1	-	TRBJ2-4	TGCAGCGTTGACAACAGGGCGGGAAACATTCAGTACTTC	CSVDNRAGNIQYF
few	TRBV3-1/TRBV3-2	TRBD2	TRBJ2-2	TGTGCCAGCAGCCAAGATCGGCTAGCGGGAGGGAACACCGGGGAGCTGTTTTTT	CASSQDRLAGGNTGELFF
-	TRBV5-1	TRBD2	TRBJ2-7	TGCGCCAGCAGTTTATCCGGGACTAGGGGTTCGGAGCAGTACTTC	CASSLSGTRGSEQYF
-	TRBV5-4	TRBD2	TRBJ2-7	TGTGCCAGCAGCTTGGTAGCGGGCGAGCAGTACTTC	CASSLVAGEQYF
-	TRBV6-2/TRBV6-3	TRBD2	TRBJ2-7	TGTGCCAGCAGTACCGGGACTAGCGGGGGAAGCTCCTACGAGCAGTACTTC	CASSTGTSGGSSYEQYF
-	TRBV7-9	-	TRBJ2-5	TGTGCCAGCAGCTTAGGGGAGACCCGTAGAAGAGGGACCCAGTACTTC	CASSLGETRRRGTQYF
-	TRBV10-3	TRBD1	TRBJ2-5	TGTGCCATCAGCGGGACGCTAGGACAGGGGGTGGAGACCCAGTACTTC	CAISGTLGQGVETQYF
-	TRBV6-6	TRBD2	TRBJ2-5	TGTGCCAGCACCGGCGGGAGCTCCCGGGAGACCCAGTACTTC	CASTGGSSRETQYF
-	TRBV5-1	-	TRBJ2-1	TGCGCCAGCAGCTTGGTACAGTACAATGAGCAGTTCTTC	CASSLVQYNEQFF
-	TRBV11-2	-	TRBJ2-5	TGTGCCAGCAGCCCCCCGACTCTCTTCGGAGAGACCCAGTACTTC	CASSPPTLFGETQYF
-	TRBV10-3	TRBD1	TRBJ2-3	TGTGCCATCAGGGCGGGACAGGGGGTACCCACAGATACGCAGTATTTT	CAIRAGQGVPTDTQYF
once	TRBV7-9	-	TRBJ2-5	TGTGCCAGCGGGGGGACAGTTAAAGAGACCCAGTACTTC	CASGGTVKETQYF
-	TRBV5-1	TRBD1	TRBJ2-1	TGCGCCAGCAGCTTGAAGGGACAGGGGATCTACAATGAGCAGTTCTTC	CASSLKGQGIYNEQFF
-	TRBV25-1	TRBD2	TRBJ2-7	TGTGCCAGCAGTGAATCCGGGAGGGGCGGCGAGCAGTACTTC	CASSESGRGGEQYF
-	TRBV6-1	TRBD1	TRBJ2-7	TGTGCCAGCAGTGAAAGACGACAGGGTATCTACGAGCAGTACTTC	CASSERRQGIYEQYF
-	TRBV10-3	-	TRBJ2-7	TGTGCCATCAGTGGTACATCCTACGAGCAGTACTTC	CAISGTSYEQYF
once	TRBV19	-	TRBJ2-7	TGTGCCAGTAGTACTCACCGGGACTTAACCTACGAGCAGTACTTC	CASSTHRDLTYEQYF
-	TRBV29-1	-	TRBJ1-2	TGCAGCGCTGTGGCAGGGGATGGCTACACCTTC	CSAVAGDGYTF
-	TRBV24-1	-	TRBJ2-2	TGTGCCACCAACTCCGGGCCACTTACGCGGGGAACCGGGGAGCTGTTTTTT	CATNSGPLTRGTGELFF
-	TRBV6-4	TRBD2	TRBJ2-3	TGTGCCAGCAGTGTAGCGGGAGGGCCAGATACGCAGTATTTT	CASSVAGGPDTQYF
-	TRBV30	-	TRBJ1-6	TGTGCCTGGTGCTCGGGAAATAATTCACCCCTCCACTTT	CAWCSGNNSPLHF
-	TRBV3-1/TRBV3-2	-	TRBJ2-2	TGTGCCAGCAGCCAAAGGCCGGGTGACACCGGGGAGCTGTTTTTT	CASSQRPGDTGELFF
-	TRBV13	TRBD1	TRBJ2-7	TGTGCCAGCAGCCGATCAGGGGGCCCCTACGAGCAGTACTTC	CASSRSGGPYEQYF
-	TRBV10-1	TRBD1	TRBJ2-7	TGCGCCAGCAGTGACAGGGGGTCCTACGAGCAGTACTTC	CASSDRGSYEQYF